Following are 28 T cell receptor beta chains from one sample sequenced in a study of cytomegalovirus exposure and HLA in healthy donors. In the PCR, 60 Vbeta and 13 Jbeta primers were used. Sequencing used immunoSEQ multiplex PCR; TCRdb keeps in-frame clones, though not all of them. Of around 150,000 clones listed, 70% to 80% are singletons. Sequencing was performed on PBMCs. The receptors were sampled from a human donor in good health.

This clone has just a few counts. The rearrangement uses TRBV5-8 and TRBJ1-4, with a possible D match to TRBD1 (6 bases). This CDR3 is built from 15 residues. CDR1 is SGHTS and CDR2 is YDEGEE in the germline V gene. The V and J ends lost 1 base and 8 bases respectively, with 15 bases between them. CDR3 in amino acids: CASSLLGGLGEKLFF. CDR3 nucleotide sequence: TGTGCCAGCAGCTTGCTGGGGGGGCTAGGGGAAAAACTGTTTTTT.

This chain uses TRBV6-5 with TRBJ2-3; maybe TRBD2 (5 bases). CDR1 and CDR2 from the germline V gene are MNHEY and SVGAGI. Trimming stripped 3 bases from V and 1 base from J, with 8 bases between. The CDR3 length is 14 residues. CDR3 bases: TGTGCCAGCAGTTATAGCGTCGGCACAGATACGCAGTATTTT. Its translation: CASSYSVGTDTQYF.

Here the CDR3 reads CASSPRQGGRGYTF. CDR3 sequence (DNA): TGTGCCAGCAGCCCAAGACAGGGAGGTCGAGGCTACACCTTC. The rearrangement uses TRBV7-2 and TRBJ1-2; 7 bases agree with TRBD1. Unmatched junction bases numbered 11, after V lost 5 bases and J lost 8 bases. The germline V gene encodes CDR1 SGHTA and CDR2 FQGNSA. CDR3 length equals 14 residues.

The J gene is TRBJ2-3, the V gene TRBV5-6, with 7 bases lining up with TRBD1. CDR1 SGHDT and CDR2 YYEEEE come from the germline V gene. This CDR3 contains 14 residues. J gave up 5 bases and V 5 bases, and 8 bases lay outside the gene matches. The CDR3 is CASRYRGWGDTQYF. The CDR3 DNA follows: TGTGCCAGCAGATACAGGGGTTGGGGAGATACGCAGTATTTT.

The chain carries TRBV2 and TRBJ1-5, with a weak D call TRBD1 (6 bases). This CDR3 contains 16 residues. V was trimmed by 6 bases and J by 0 bases, leaving 15 bases between them. Germline-derived CDR1 and CDR2 are SNHLY and FYNNEI. CDR3 nucleotide sequence: TGTGCCAGCAGGGAACGGACAGCCGATAGCAATCAGCCCCAGCATTTT. It codes for CASRERTADSNQPQHF. The whole variable domain, remainder taken from reference TRBV2 and TRBJ1-5, is EPEVTQTPSHQVTQMGQEVILRCVPISNHLYFYWYRQILGQKVEFLVSFYNNEISEKSEIFDDQFSVERPDGSNFTLKIRSTKLEDSAMYFCASRERTADSNQPQHFGDGTRLSIL.

This clone was detected only once. V usage is TRBV7-6 and J usage is TRBJ2-1, with a weak D call TRBD1 (6 bases). Deletions cut 5 bases from V and 9 bases from J, with 23 bases between. The CDR3 runs to 16 residues. Germline loops: CDR1 SGHVS, CDR2 FNYEAQ. The CDR3 nucleotides are TGTGCCAGCAGCCAAAGGACAGAAGCTTTTGCCGGTGAGCAGTTCTTC. Translated: CASSQRTEAFAGEQFF.

The chain links TRBV10-3 to TRBJ1-1; 11 bases are shared with TRBD1. The CDR3 covers 16 residues. After removal of 4 bases from V and 2 bases from J, the junction contained 6 bases not matched to a gene. Germline loops: CDR1 ENHRY, CDR2 SYGVKD. Here the CDR3 reads CAISAGTGGLNTEAFF. The CDR3 DNA reads TGTGCCATCAGTGCGGGGACAGGGGGACTAAACACTGAAGCTTTCTTT.

V usage is TRBV7-3 and J usage is TRBJ2-4; D might be TRBD1 (7 bases). Germline lookup yields CDR1 SGHTA and CDR2 FQGTGA. The CDR3 contains 15 residues. Deletions cut 5 bases from V and 6 bases from J, with 17 bases between. The CDR3 DNA reads as TGTGCCAGCAGCATATCAGGACAGGAGGGAAACATTCAGTACTTC. Protein sequence: CASSISGQEGNIQYF.

This clone has only a few counts. The rearrangement uses TRBV19 and TRBJ1-5; TRBD1 might be the D (5 bases). Looked up from germline, CDR1 is LNHDA and CDR2 is SQIVND (reference sequence). The CDR3 length is 15 residues. Trimming left V 4 bases short and J 5 bases short, with 15 bases between. This CDR3 reads CASSKTVGGYQPQHF. DNA for the CDR3: TGTGCCAGTAGTAAAACAGTGGGGGGATATCAGCCCCAGCATTTT.

The rearrangement links TRBV4-3 to TRBJ2-1; 7 bases are shared with TRBD1. Looked up from germline, CDR1 is LGHNA and CDR2 is YSLEER. The CDR3 consists of 14 residues. Losses at the gene ends were 3 bases for V and 3 bases for J; bases not matched to a gene: 2. The CDR3 region has the DNA TGCGCCAGCAGCCAGTGGGACAGCTACAATGAGCAGTTCTTC. Its protein product is CASSQWDSYNEQFF.

The chain couples TRBV29-1 to TRBJ2-6; D remains unclear. This CDR3 comprises 13 residues. Trimming cost V 6 bases and J 4 bases, with 10 bases left between them. Germline CDR1 is SQVTM and CDR2 is ANQGSEA. The CDR3 sequence: CSVRVLGANVLTF. In DNA form, the CDR3 reads TGCAGCGTCCGTGTCTTGGGGGCCAACGTCCTGACTTTC. Complete variable domain (other parts from reference TRBV29-1 and TRBJ2-6): SAVISQKPSRDICQRGTSLTIQCQVDSQVTMMFWYRQQPGQSLTLIATANQGSEATYESGFVIDKFPISRPNLTFSTLTVSNMSPEDSSIYLCSVRVLGANVLTFGAGSRLTVL.

The CDR3 nucleotides read TGTGCCAGTTCCCGGGAACTGGGCGGCAATGAGCAGTTCTTC. This encodes CASSRELGGNEQFF. The V gene is TRBV25-1, the J gene TRBJ2-1; the D gene is possibly TRBD2 (5 bases). CDR1 is MGHDK, CDR2 SYGVNS, per germline. CDR3 length: 14 residues. The germline V and J ends were trimmed by 9 bases and 6 bases, with 18 bases remaining between them.

The chain uses TRBV11-3 and TRBJ2-5; TRBD1 matches 8 bases. This CDR3 is 14 amino acids long. Germline CDR1 and CDR2: SGHNT and YENEEA. Trimming cost V 5 bases and J 4 bases; bases outside gene matches: 6. The CDR3 loop is CASSVTGEPETQYF. The CDR3 region has the DNA TGTGCCAGCAGCGTGACAGGGGAGCCAGAGACCCAGTACTTC.

This chain connects TRBV7-2 to TRBJ2-7; 7 bases are a match to TRBD2. This CDR3 has 16 residues. J gave up 2 bases and V 5 bases, and 12 bases lay outside the gene matches. Germline loops: CDR1 SGHTA, CDR2 FQGNSA. CDR3 in amino acids: CASSPRVGGTTYEQYF. The CDR3 nucleotides are TGTGCCAGCAGCCCGCGGGTTGGCGGGACTACCTACGAGCAGTACTTC.

The gene calls are TRBV12-5 and TRBJ1-5, with 7 bases lining up with TRBD1. With 0 bases clipped from V and 0 bases from J, the junction kept 8 bases outside the gene matches. CDR1 and CDR2 (germline): LGHNT, FRNRAP. This CDR3 comprises 18 residues. The CDR3 sequence is CASGLVPGQEYSNQPQHF. Written as DNA, the CDR3 is TGTGCTAGTGGTTTGGTACCCGGACAGGAGTATAGCAATCAGCCCCAGCATTTT.

The chain joins TRBV7-2 to TRBJ2-5; D unclear. The CDR3 sequence is 16 residues long. CDR1 and CDR2 from the germline V gene are SGHTA and FQGNSA. Between the trimmed V and J ends, which lost 5 bases and 2 bases, there was a span of 18 bases. The CDR3 loop is CASSPEPRSGQETQYF. The DNA for the CDR3 is TGTGCCAGCAGCCCCGAACCACGGTCCGGGCAAGAGACCCAGTACTTC.

The rearrangement joins TRBV10-3 to TRBJ2-3; 7 bases fit TRBD1. Trimming took 5 bases from V and 2 from J; bases not matched to a gene: 1. Germline V gene lookup returns CDR1 ENHRY and CDR2 SYGVKD. The CDR3 has 13 residues. CDR3 nucleotides: TGTGCCATCAGTACAGGGGACACAGATACGCAGTATTTT. Its protein product is CAISTGDTDTQYF.

The gene calls are TRBV7-6 and TRBJ2-7, with TRBD2 matching over 13 bases. V lost 5 bases, J lost 6 bases, and 7 bases stayed unmatched. Germline lookup yields CDR1 SGHVS and CDR2 FNYEAQ. The CDR3 contains 15 residues. This CDR3 reads CASSQGLAGVTEQYF. CDR3 bases: TGTGCCAGCAGCCAAGGACTAGCGGGAGTGACCGAGCAGTACTTC.

The V gene is TRBV5-1, the J gene TRBJ2-3; D perhaps matches TRBD2 (6 bases). The CDR3 loop spans 16 amino acids. Germline CDR1 SGHRS, CDR2 YFSETQ. V lost 0 bases and J lost 6, with 17 bases in between. The CDR3 nucleotides read TGCGCCAGCAGCTTGGATCGTCGGGGGTCGGGGGATACGCAGTATTTT. This encodes CASSLDRRGSGDTQYF.

This chain uses TRBV28 with TRBJ2-5, with 7 positions matching TRBD1. The V gene's germline CDR1 is MDHEN and CDR2 SYDVKM. The CDR3 runs to 15 residues. V gave up 5 bases and J gave up 5 bases; unmatched junction bases: 11. CDR3 sequence (DNA): TGTGCCAGCAGTCCTGGACAGGCTCGAGGGGAGACCCAGTACTTC. It codes for CASSPGQARGETQYF. Drawing the rest from reference TRBV28 and TRBJ2-5, the complete variable domain is DVKVTQSSRYLVKRTGEKVFLECVQDMDHENMFWYRQDPGLGLRLIYFSYDVKMKEKGDIPEGYSVSREKKERFSLILESASTNQTSMYLCASSPGQARGETQYFGPGTRLLVL.

The gene calls are TRBV19 and TRBJ1-1, with 8 bases aligning to TRBD1. This CDR3 contains 15 residues. After removal of 5 bases from V and 2 bases from J, the junction contained 7 bases not matched to a gene. Per the germline V gene, CDR1 is LNHDA and CDR2 is SQIVND (reference sequence). CDR3 bases: TGTGCCAGTAGTTTTGTGCCAGGGGGCAACACTGAAGCTTTCTTT. This gives the protein CASSFVPGGNTEAFF.

This clone was counted once. V usage is TRBV9 and J usage is TRBJ2-1; 7 nucleotides align to TRBD2. CDR3 length: 16 amino acids. CDR1 SGDLS and CDR2 YYNGEE come from the germline V gene. The ends lost 0 bases at V and 1 base at J; junction bases unmatched: 4. The CDR3 DNA is TGTGCCAGCAGCGTAGAGGCGGGAGCGTCCTACAATGAGCAGTTCTTC. Amino acids: CASSVEAGASYNEQFF.

The rearrangement uses TRBV7-3 and TRBJ2-2; 9 positions agree with TRBD2. With V trimmed by 4 bases and J by 5 bases, 2 bases remained unmatched. From germline, CDR1 is SGHTA and CDR2 FQGTGA. The CDR3 is 14 residues long. The CDR3 sequence is CASSSSGGTGELFF. CDR3 nucleotide sequence: TGTGCCAGCAGCTCGAGCGGGGGGACCGGGGAGCTGTTTTTT.

This clone has more than one count but fewer than ten. V usage is TRBV10-3 and J usage is TRBJ1-5; 7 bases agree with TRBD1. The ends lost 0 bases at V and 5 bases at J; junction bases unmatched: 7. CDR3 length: 16 residues. The germline V gene has CDR1 ENHRY and CDR2 SYGVKD. CDR3: CAISESDVGGHQPQHF. CDR3 bases: TGTGCCATCAGTGAGTCCGACGTAGGGGGCCATCAGCCCCAGCATTTT.

The rearrangement links TRBV6-1 to TRBJ1-2; 8 bases agree with TRBD1. The V gene's germline CDR1 is MNHNS and CDR2 SASEGT. CDR3 length equals 15 residues. With 2 bases clipped from V and 2 bases from J, the junction kept 4 bases outside the gene matches. The CDR3 region is CASSEWTGRNYGYTF. DNA of the CDR3: TGTGCCAGCAGTGAATGGACAGGGAGGAACTATGGCTACACCTTC.

This chain uses TRBV7-9 with TRBJ1-2; 8 nucleotides agree with TRBD1. V lost 5 bases, J lost 2 bases, and 7 bases stayed unmatched. Germline assignment: CDR1 SEHNR and CDR2 FQNEAQ (reference sequence). CDR3 length equals 15 residues. The CDR3 region is CASSPRTGRNYGYTF. CDR3 DNA sequence: TGTGCCAGCAGCCCCCGGACAGGGAGAAACTATGGCTACACCTTC.

J is TRBJ1-2 and V is TRBV10-3; D may be TRBD1 (5 bases). V was pared by 6 bases and J by 0 bases, with 14 bases between. This CDR3 contains 15 residues. Germline values: CDR1 ENHRY, CDR2 SYGVKD. CDR3 nucleotide sequence: TGTGCCATCAGCGGGCTGACAGACGCTAACTATGGCTACACCTTC. Protein sequence: CAISGLTDANYGYTF.

The chain has TRBV6-5 and TRBJ2-7; 7 bases align to TRBD1. With V trimmed by 4 bases and J by 6 bases, 15 bases remained unmatched. The CDR3 sequence is 16 residues long. The germline V gene has CDR1 MNHEY and CDR2 SVGAGI. CDR3 DNA sequence: TGTGCCAGCAGTTTAGACAGGGAGACTCACCTAGGCGAGCAGTACTTC. Protein sequence: CASSLDRETHLGEQYF.